This section outlines one TCR beta chain sequence together with its context. Its antigen is undetermined. Specified time point: second of two post-therapy site-matched biopsies approximately two months apart. The same primary tumor site was biopsied both before and after PD-1 blockade. The sample is drawn from a study of T cells in tumors after PD-1 blockade. Across the whole study: A subset received ongoing vismodegib 150 mg daily alongside anti-PD-1 therapy.

Findings and limits, study-wide: Some novel exhausted tumor clones appeared in pre-treatment blood, suggesting peripheral recruitment. Two pre-treatment samples showed no clonal replacement between them.

Method: immunoSEQ multiplex PCR; TCRdb's copy keeps in-frame clones and lacks some. The sample has several thousand clones, 62% seen once. Germline V gene data show CDR1 as LNHDA and CDR2 as SQIVND (reference sequence). With V trimmed by 5 bases and J by 7 bases, 8 bases remained unmatched. There are 15 residues in the CDR3. The sequence came from a human donor with basal cell carcinoma. The chain is built from TRBV19 and TRBJ1-6, with 7 bases that match TRBD1. The sequencing here drew on tumor tissue, taken after anti-PD-1 treatment. The CDR3 protein is CASSAWTGGNSPLHF. As DNA, the CDR3 is TGTGCCAGTAGTGCTTGGACAGGAGGAAATTCACCCCTCCACTTT.